These 14 T cell receptor beta chains were all obtained from the same sample, sequenced in a study of blood T cells in healthy people across ages. Combining a sample-barcoded 5' primer with a J-beta primer mix, a second PCR ran for roughly 7 to 12 cycles. TCRdb reanalysed the 5' RACE reads using MiXCR and keeps one entry per CDR3 protein. The sample includes about 760,000 distinct CDR3 sequences, 45% to 70% of them seen just once. Sequenced input: blood. Receptors originate from a man in his forties in good health.

This clonotype has more than one count but fewer than ten. The chain joins TRBV28 to TRBJ1-6, with TRBD1 as a possible D gene (6 bases). Trimming stripped 10 bases from V and 8 bases from J, with 12 bases between. The germline CDR1 and CDR2 sequences are MDHEN and SYDVKM. The CDR3 is made up of 12 amino acids. CDR3 loop: CAKTGPDSPLHF. CDR3 bases: TGTGCCAAGACAGGCCCAGATTCACCCCTCCACTTT.

J is TRBJ1-2 and V is TRBV20-1; no definite D call. This CDR3 spans 13 amino acids. From germline, CDR1 is DFQATT and CDR2 SNEGSKA (reference sequence). V was trimmed by 0 bases and J by 9 bases, leaving 14 bases between them. CDR3 coding DNA: TGCAGTGCTAGAGATTATAAGCGTGGGAGCTACACCTTC. This translates into CSARDYKRGSYTF.

The sample holds a few counts of this clonotype. The chain combines TRBV28 with TRBJ1-4; D may be TRBD1 (6 bases). Germline-derived CDR1 and CDR2 are MDHEN and SYDVKM. The CDR3 is made up of 13 amino acids. Trimming cost V 6 bases and J 5 bases, with 10 bases left between them. CDR3 sequence: CASSQGRNEKLFF. CDR3 nucleotides: TGTGCCAGCAGCCAGGGGAGAAATGAAAAACTGTTTTTT.

This chain uses TRBV28 with TRBJ2-1; 9 bases map to TRBD2. From germline, CDR1 is MDHEN and CDR2 SYDVKM. The V gene end was trimmed by 4 bases and the J gene end by 9 bases; junction bases not matched to a gene: 7. This CDR3 region has 14 residues. The CDR3 protein is CASSYGTSRGEQFF. The CDR3 DNA is TGTGCCAGCAGTTACGGGACTAGCAGGGGTGAGCAGTTCTTC.

This rearrangement joins TRBV4-2 to TRBJ1-5, with no clear D. Trimming cost V 0 bases and J 4 bases, with 13 bases left between them. The CDR3 consists of 16 residues. CDR1 and CDR2 from the germline V gene are LGHNA and YNFKEQ. CDR3 protein: CASSQDVDGYNQPQHF. In nucleotides, the CDR3 is TGTGCCAGCAGCCAAGATGTGGATGGGTATAATCAGCCCCAGCATTTT.

The V call is TRBV20-1, the J call TRBJ1-5; 7 nucleotides agree with TRBD1. Trimming at V came to 6 bases and at J to 4 bases, leaving 6 bases not matched to a gene. The CDR3 consists of 13 residues. Germline lookup yields CDR1 DFQATT and CDR2 SNEGSKA (reference sequence). The CDR3: CSATPGGNQPQHF. DNA for the CDR3: TGCAGTGCAACGCCAGGGGGTAATCAGCCCCAGCATTTT.

The chain links TRBV7-6 to TRBJ2-5; D is perhaps TRBD1 (6 bases). Germline-derived CDR1 and CDR2 are SGHVS and FNYEAQ. This CDR3 has 14 residues. V was cut by 5 bases and J by 4 bases, with 14 bases left in between. CDR3 residues: CASSRDRPGETQYF. The DNA of the CDR3 is TGTGCCAGCAGCAGAGACAGGCCTGGAGAGACCCAGTACTTC.

CDR3 nucleotide sequence: TGTGCCAGCAGCTTCCCTAGCGGGGGCACAGATACGCAGTATTTT. It is translated as CASSFPSGGTDTQYF. The rearrangement uses TRBV3-1 and TRBJ2-3, with 9 positions matching TRBD2. V gave up 5 bases and J gave up 1 base; unmatched junction bases: 4. This CDR3 spans 15 amino acids. The germline V gene encodes CDR1 LGHDT and CDR2 YNNKEL (reference sequence).

V and J are TRBV12-3 or TRBV12-4 and TRBJ2-3; maybe TRBD1 (5 bases). V lost 7 bases, J lost 1 base, and 9 bases lay in between. CDR3 length: 13 residues. CDR3 sequence reads: CASKGERTDTQYF. DNA of the CDR3: TGTGCCAGCAAAGGGGAACGCACAGATACGCAGTATTTT.

The chain has TRBV6-1 and TRBJ2-4; D unresolved. V was shortened by 4 bases and J by 8 bases, with 12 bases between the two germline ends. There are 13 residues in the CDR3. Per the germline V gene, CDR1 is MNHNS and CDR2 is SASEGT. This CDR3 reads CASSATDGDIQYF. Here the CDR3 DNA reads TGTGCCAGCAGTGCAACAGATGGGGACATTCAGTACTTC.

About this clonotype: The final CDR3 position lacks the conserved phenylalanine or tryptophan, pointing to a likely read error. V and J are TRBV7-9 and TRBJ2-3, with TRBD1 matching 7 bases. The CDR3 extends over 19 amino acids. Germline V gene sequence: CDR1 SEHNR, CDR2 FQNEAQ (reference sequence). Unmatched junction bases numbered 18, after V lost 1 base and J lost 5 bases. The CDR3 is CASSLVVWGTGEIGDTQYL. The CDR3 DNA reads TGTGCCAGCAGCTTAGTGGTTTGGGGAACAGGGGAGATCGGAGATACGCAGTATCTT.

The V call is TRBV15, the J call TRBJ2-1; possible D gene TRBD1, 6 bases. The CDR3 has 13 amino acids. Trimming took 5 bases from V and 3 from J, leaving 8 bases between them. The germline CDR1 and CDR2 sequences are LNHNV and YYDKDF (reference sequence). CDR3 sequence reads: CATSGTYYNEQFF. As DNA, the CDR3 is TGTGCCACCAGCGGGACATACTACAATGAGCAGTTCTTC.

The chain recombines TRBV5-1 with TRBJ2-3; TRBD1 is a possible D gene (6 bases). V gave up 0 bases and J gave up 2 bases, with 13 bases separating them. Germline assignment: CDR1 SGHRS and CDR2 YFSETQ. The CDR3 covers 16 residues. The CDR3 DNA reads TGCGCCAGCAGCTTGGGTAGACAGGTCAACACAGATACGCAGTATTTT. Protein sequence: CASSLGRQVNTDTQYF.

This clonotype has just a few counts. V usage is TRBV7-9 and J usage is TRBJ2-5; D perhaps matches TRBD2 (6 bases). V dropped 5 bases and J dropped 0 bases, with 16 bases sitting between them. The germline CDR1 and CDR2 sequences are SEHNR and FQNEAQ (reference sequence). The CDR3 is made up of 16 amino acids. The CDR3 DNA reads TGTGCCAGCAGCAGTCAGAGAGGAGGGTACCAAGAGACCCAGTACTTC. Amino acids: CASSSQRGGYQETQYF.